The T cell receptor beta chain under discussion was sequenced for a study of PD-L1 blockade in urothelial cancer. Study at large: Patients' atezolizumab regimen, 1,200 mg intravenously every 3 weeks, began in the mid-2010s. Investigators checked blood 3 weeks (second dose) and 6 weeks after treatment start. Each blood sample yielded a median of 141,255 T cells.

The data were produced by immunoSEQ multiplex PCR, yet TCRdb's version contains in-frame clones alone and is incomplete. The sample has over 100,000 clones; about four fifths are singletons. Time point defined: pretreatment peripheral blood. Locally advanced or metastatic urothelial carcinoma affected all patients. Germline trimming cut 7 bases from V and 5 bases from J; bases unmatched to any gene: 5. CDR1 SGHRS and CDR2 YFSETQ come from the germline V gene. This CDR3 region has 13 residues. The sample was PBMCs, taken around atezolizumab (anti-PD-L1) treatment. The clonotype originates from a man between 45 and 60 years old with urothelial cancer. This rearrangement joins TRBV5-1 to TRBJ2-1; 8 bases align to TRBD1. This CDR3 is CASSGQVNNEQFF. The CDR3 DNA is TGCGCCAGCTCGGGACAGGTTAACAATGAGCAGTTCTTC.